Listed here are 14 T cell receptor beta chains from one sample, sequenced in a study of tumor and adjacent non-tumor tissue in lung cancer (dated by TCRdb to about 2018). Library method: multiplex PCR. TCRdb shows the sequencer as Illumina HiSeq 2500. Following protocols modified from ARM-PCR, the researchers constructed TCRbeta libraries through three rounds of nested PCR with primers (Table S4). The public reads were run again by TCRdb, first through fastp at Q25 and then through MiXCR, and only productive beta chains were kept. When rows share a CDR3 protein, they turn into one entry using the most common DNA and genes. The sample has about 90,000 distinct CDR3 sequences on record, roughly three quarters of them singletons. The top ten hold around a fifth of the sample. RNA was isolated from bulk, unsorted tissue, and RNA quality was assessed with a NanoDrop ND-1000 and an Agilent 2100. Distant non-tumor tissue taken more than 3 cm from the tumor edge was used as the normal lung sample.

Sample: distant non-tumor lung tissue. The receptor source for this set is a woman aged 45-59 years with non-small cell lung cancer.

Note on this clonotype: A junction end diverges from the germline sequence, so it may reflect a read error. The gene calls are TRBV5-4 and TRBJ2-7, with D tentatively TRBD1 (7 bases). Germline CDR1 is SGHNT and CDR2 is YYREEE (reference sequence). CDR3 length: 15 amino acids. CDR3 region: CASSLGRDSSHEQYF. CDR3 DNA: TGTGCCAGCAGCTTGGGGCGGGACAGCTCCCACGAACAGTACTTC.

As to this clonotype: At one of its ends the junction is not consistent with the germline gene, which may arise from a read error. The V call is TRBV29-1, the J call TRBJ2-7, with D uncertain. The CDR3 runs to 18 residues. Per germline, CDR1 SQVTM and CDR2 ANQGSEA. DNA of the CDR3: TGCAGCGTCCGTCTAACCGTCTTCAGTGGCCCGCAAAGGAACGAACAGTACTTC. It translates to CSVRLTVFSGPQRNEQYF.

This chain links TRBV2 with TRBJ1-5; D might be TRBD1 (5 bases). Germline V gives CDR1 SNHLY, CDR2 FYNNEI. The CDR3 runs 14 residues. Trimming left V 7 bases short and J 5 bases short, with 15 bases between. The CDR3 nucleotides are TGTGCCAGCACTTGGGACGGACGAGATCAGCCCCAGCATTTT. The encoded protein is CASTWDGRDQPQHF.

Comments on this clonotype: The junction differs from germline at one of its ends, possibly a read error. The V call is TRBV11-2, the J call TRBJ2-1; D may correspond to TRBD1 or TRBD2 (5 bases each). Germline CDR1 SGHAT, CDR2 FQNNGV. CDR3 size: 15 residues. DNA of the CDR3: TGTGCCAGCGGCTTCAGAGTGGGAGAACAGGTTGATCAGTTCTTC. Translated: CASGFRVGEQVDQFF.

In regard to this clonotype: At one of its ends the junction is not consistent with the germline gene, which may arise from a read error. The rearrangement links TRBV15 to TRBJ2-1; perhaps TRBD2 as D (5 bases). Germline-derived CDR1 and CDR2 are LNHNV and YYDKDF (reference sequence). The CDR3 covers 16 residues. CDR3 protein: CATSGLRLPRGNEQLF. The CDR3 DNA reads as TGTGCCACCAGCGGGTTAAGACTACCGAGAGGAAATGAGCAGCTCTTC.

About this clonotype itself: A junction boundary mismatches the germline segment, possibly from a read error. CDR3 bases: TGCAGCGTTCATAGGGGGCTCAGCACTGAAACTTTCTTT. This gives the protein CSVHRGLSTETFF. V usage is TRBV29-1 and J usage is TRBJ1-1; TRBD1 aligns across 7 bases. The CDR3 extends over 13 amino acids. The germline gives CDR1 SQVTM, CDR2 ANQGSEA.

This chain connects TRBV6-5 to TRBJ2-7; D possibly corresponds to TRBD2 (5 bases). The V end was cut by 10 bases, the J end by 7 bases, with 17 bases between. CDR3 length equals 12 residues. Germline V gives CDR1 MNHEY, CDR2 SVGAGI. This CDR3 reads CANMEVLSEQYF. CDR3 bases: TGTGCCAACATGGAGGTCCTCTCAGAGCAGTACTTC.

About this clonotype itself: Sequence at one end of the junction differs from germline and may be a read error. The CDR3 here is CANSLSRDYPSYEQYF. The CDR3 DNA is TGTGCCAACAGCTTAAGTCGGGACTACCCCTCCTACGAGCAGTACTTC. This chain uses TRBV7-9 with TRBJ2-7; 7 nucleotides line up with TRBD2. The CDR3 has 16 amino acids. CDR1 and CDR2 (germline): SEHNR, FQNEAQ (reference sequence).

In regard to this clonotype: An end of the junction does not agree with germline; a read error may underlie this. The chain joins TRBV12-3 or TRBV12-4 to TRBJ1-5; no firm D call. The CDR3 runs 14 residues. CDR3 nucleotides: TGTGCCAGCAGTTTAGTGGATATCACTCAGCCACAGCATTTT. It yields the protein CASSLVDITQPQHF.

This clonotype was picked up a small number of times. This could be a read error, since a much larger clone is one nucleotide away. The chain couples TRBV20-1 to TRBJ2-2; the D gene is possibly TRBD2 (6 bases). The CDR3 totals 12 residues. Germline loops: CDR1 DFQATT, CDR2 SNEGSKA (reference sequence). DNA of the CDR3: TGCAGTGCTAGAGATATCCCCGGGGGGCTGTTTTTT. This codes for CSARDIPGGLFF.

Of note for this clonotype: One end of the junction varies from germline; a read error may be responsible. This chain links TRBV29-1 with TRBJ2-7; 7 nucleotides agree with TRBD2. The CDR3 is 14 amino acids. CDR1 SQVTM and CDR2 ANQGSEA come from the germline V gene. The CDR3 sequence is CSFISGMAIHKQYF. The CDR3 DNA is TGCAGCTTCATCAGCGGGATGGCAATCCACAAGCAATACTTC.

In regard to this clonotype: This may be a read error, as it is one base from a much larger clone. V usage is TRBV7-8 and J usage is TRBJ2-7, with 7 bases aligning to TRBD2. The V gene's germline CDR1 is SGHVS and CDR2 FQNEAQ. This CDR3 is 15 amino acids long. The CDR3 loop is CVSSVTSASSYEQYF. The CDR3, as DNA: TGTGTCAGCAGCGTCACTAGCGCCAGCTCCTACGAGCAGTACTTC.

This clonotype is judged medium-sized. The rearrangement links TRBV4-1 to TRBJ2-6, with unresolved D. Germline lookup yields CDR1 MGHRA and CDR2 YSYEKL. The V and J ends lost 5 bases and 0 bases respectively, with 5 bases between them. The CDR3 consists of 14 residues. The CDR3 reads CASSVDSGANVLTF. CDR3 sequence (DNA): TGCGCCAGCAGCGTAGACTCTGGGGCCAACGTCCTGACTTTC.

As regards this clonotype: Mismatch with germline at one junction end may stem from a read error. The V gene is TRBV20-1, the J gene TRBJ2-2; weak D call: TRBD2 (5 bases). The CDR3 spans 12 residues. Germline lookup yields CDR1 DFQATT and CDR2 SNEGSKA (reference sequence). The CDR3 region is CGASGNTGELFF. In DNA, the CDR3 is TGCGGTGCAAGCGGAAACACCGGGGAGCTGTTTTTT.